In its sample, the clone carrying this T cell receptor beta chain was seen many times. This entry belongs to a study of blood T cells in healthy people across ages. CDR1 and CDR2 (germline): SEHNR, FQNEAQ (reference sequence). The CDR3 has 16 amino acids. V was shortened by 1 base and J by 1 base, with 13 bases between the two germline ends. A second about 6 to 11 cycle PCR used barcoded and J-beta primers. TCRdb re-analysed the 5' RACE reads in MiXCR, keeping a single row per CDR3 protein. Of about 720,000 distinct CDR3 sequences listed, over 20% are singletons. Sequencing was performed on blood. The J gene is TRBJ2-5, the V gene TRBV7-9; the D is unclear. This receptor was identified in a man aged 70 or older in good health. DNA of the CDR3: TGTGCCAGCAGCTTAGTATCTGGCACAACCCAAGAGACCCAGTACTTC. Residues: CASSLVSGTTQETQYF.